This TCR beta chain emerged from a study of T cell repertoires in cytomegalovirus infection (dated by TCRdb to between 2019 and 2020). Broadly, across the study: Donor HLA type was relevant to the analysis, because carriage of CMV infection together with the matching HLA type was indicated by public TCR beta signatures.

Details on this clonotype: Its specific antigen is unknown. As the CDR3 is not closed by the conserved phenylalanine or tryptophan, this likely results from a read error.

The CDR3 extends over 13 residues, inclusive of both ends. Just the 39-base CDR3 DNA is kept, in frame starting at base 1. The germline V gene encodes CDR1 PRHDT and CDR2 FYEKMQ (reference sequence). Relative to germline, V is 5 bases shorter and J is 1 base shorter, with 8 bases between their ends. TCRdb lists the instrument as Illumina HiSeq 1500. TCRdb reworked the public reads: Q25 trimming with fastp, MiXCR clone assembly, productive beta chains retained. Identical CDR3 protein sequences are pooled into one entry, listed with their most common genes and DNA. The sample data list roughly 630,000 distinct CDR3 sequences, and approximately 24% of these were observed just once. Together, the top ten hold around 8% of the sample. On the study overall, not on this receptor specifically: Carriers of CMV infection plus the relevant HLA type were discriminated by the cumulative frequency of public TCR beta family members in the study cohort and in an independent approximately 340-donor cohort. In the ex vivo response, HLA-C-restricted CMV-specific TCR beta clonotypes were dominant, and in two of eight donors the single most frequent clonotype came from this HLA-C-restricted group.

The sequence joins TRBV13 to TRBJ1-1; no confident D gene assignment can be made. What was sequenced was CD8+ T cells from PBMCs. The origin of this receptor is a human donor in good health (CMV status not recorded). Some clones in this sample may be carry-over from other donors' samples. The CDR3 protein: CASSDQGNTEAFL. The nucleotide sequence reads as follows: TGTGCCAGCAGCGATCAAGGGAACACTGAAGCTTTCCTT.